The following is a TCR beta chain sequence with its context. Sequencing used immunoSEQ multiplex PCR; TCRdb keeps in-frame clones, though not all of them. The sample carries over 70,000 clones, roughly 94% recorded once. The data are from a study of technical replicates of blood from a few donors. Looked up from germline, CDR1 is KGHSH and CDR2 is LQKENI. Deletions cut 3 bases from V and 4 bases from J, with 13 bases between. CDR3 length: 15 amino acids. This rearrangement joins TRBV18 to TRBJ1-5; TRBD1 might be the D (6 bases). The source is a human donor in good health. The sequenced sample was T cells isolated from PBMCs. CDR3 protein: CASSPLQGWNQPQHF. The CDR3 region has the DNA TGTGCCAGCTCACCCTTACAGGGATGGAATCAGCCCCAGCATTTT.